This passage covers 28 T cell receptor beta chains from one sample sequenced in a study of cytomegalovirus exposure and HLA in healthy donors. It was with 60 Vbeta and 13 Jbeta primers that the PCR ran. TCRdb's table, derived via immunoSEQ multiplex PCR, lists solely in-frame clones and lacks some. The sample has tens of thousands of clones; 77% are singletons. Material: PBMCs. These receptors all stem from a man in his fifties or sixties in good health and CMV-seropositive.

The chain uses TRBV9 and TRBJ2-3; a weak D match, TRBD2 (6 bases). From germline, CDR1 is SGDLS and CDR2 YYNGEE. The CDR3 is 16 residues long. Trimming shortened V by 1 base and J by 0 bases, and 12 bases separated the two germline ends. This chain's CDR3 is CASSVKLAESTDTQYF. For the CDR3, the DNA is TGTGCCAGCAGCGTAAAACTAGCAGAGAGCACAGATACGCAGTATTTT.

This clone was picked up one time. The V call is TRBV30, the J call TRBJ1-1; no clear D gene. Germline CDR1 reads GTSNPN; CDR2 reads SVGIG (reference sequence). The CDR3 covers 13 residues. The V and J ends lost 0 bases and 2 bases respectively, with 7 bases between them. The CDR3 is CAWSVAGNTEAFF. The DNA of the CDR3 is TGTGCCTGGAGTGTCGCTGGCAACACTGAAGCTTTCTTT.

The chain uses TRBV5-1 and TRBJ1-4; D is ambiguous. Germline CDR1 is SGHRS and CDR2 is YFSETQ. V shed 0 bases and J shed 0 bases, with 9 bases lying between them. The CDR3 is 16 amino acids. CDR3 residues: CASSLAVTSTNEKLFF. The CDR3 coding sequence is TGCGCCAGCAGCTTGGCCGTCACTTCAACTAATGAAAAACTGTTTTTT. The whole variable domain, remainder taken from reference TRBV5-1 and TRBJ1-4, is KAGVTQTPRYLIKTRGQQVTLSCSPISGHRSVSWYQQTPGQGLQFLFEYFSETQRNKGNFPGRFSGRQFSNSRSEMNVSTLELGDSALYLCASSLAVTSTNEKLFFGSGTQLSVL.

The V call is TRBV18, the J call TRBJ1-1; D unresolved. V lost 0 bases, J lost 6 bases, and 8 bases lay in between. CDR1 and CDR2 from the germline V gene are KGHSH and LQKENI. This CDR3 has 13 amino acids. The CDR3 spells CASSPPQAPEAFF. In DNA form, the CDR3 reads TGTGCCAGCTCACCACCCCAGGCCCCTGAAGCTTTCTTT.

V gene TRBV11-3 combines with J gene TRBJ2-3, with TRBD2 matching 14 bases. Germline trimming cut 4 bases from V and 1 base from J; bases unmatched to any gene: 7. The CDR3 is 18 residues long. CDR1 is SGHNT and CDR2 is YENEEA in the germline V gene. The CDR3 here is CASSSGLAGGWGTDTQYF. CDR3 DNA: TGTGCCAGCAGCTCCGGACTAGCGGGGGGTTGGGGCACAGATACGCAGTATTTT. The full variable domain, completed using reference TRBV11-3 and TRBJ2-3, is EAGVVQSPRYKIIEKKQPVAFWCNPISGHNTLYWYLQNLGQGPELLIRYENEEAVDDSQLPKDRFSAERLKGVDSTLKIQPAELGDSAVYLCASSSGLAGGWGTDTQYFGPGTRLTVL.

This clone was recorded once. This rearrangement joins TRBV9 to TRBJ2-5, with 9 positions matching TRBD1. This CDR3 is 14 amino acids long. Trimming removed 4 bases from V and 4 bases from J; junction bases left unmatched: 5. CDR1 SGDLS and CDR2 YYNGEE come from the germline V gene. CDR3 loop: CASSKQGAIETQYF. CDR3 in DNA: TGTGCCAGCAGCAAACAGGGGGCTATAGAGACCCAGTACTTC.

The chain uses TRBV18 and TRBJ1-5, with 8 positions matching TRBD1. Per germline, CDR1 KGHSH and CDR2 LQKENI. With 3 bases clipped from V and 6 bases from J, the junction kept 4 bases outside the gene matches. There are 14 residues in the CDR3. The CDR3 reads CASSPGQGGQPQHF. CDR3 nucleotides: TGTGCCAGCTCACCCGGACAGGGAGGTCAGCCCCAGCATTTT.

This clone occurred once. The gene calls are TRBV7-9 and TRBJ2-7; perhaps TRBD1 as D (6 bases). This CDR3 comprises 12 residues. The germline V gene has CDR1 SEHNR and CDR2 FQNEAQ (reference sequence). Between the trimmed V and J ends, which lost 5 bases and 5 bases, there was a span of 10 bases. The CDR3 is CASSPGTNEQYF. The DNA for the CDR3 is TGTGCCAGCAGCCCCGGGACAAACGAGCAGTACTTC. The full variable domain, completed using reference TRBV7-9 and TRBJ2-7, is DTGVSQNPRHKITKRGQNVTFRCDPISEHNRLYWYRQTLGQGPEFLTYFQNEAQLEKSRLLSDRFSAERPKGSFSTLEIQRTEQGDSAMYLCASSPGTNEQYFGPGTRLTVT.

CDR3 protein: CASSLTVLAGGSMGQYF. The CDR3 DNA reads TGTGCCAGCAGCTTAACCGTACTAGCGGGCGGCTCGATGGGGCAGTATTTT. The V gene is TRBV11-2, the J gene TRBJ2-3; 9 nucleotides agree with TRBD2. CDR1 SGHAT and CDR2 FQNNGV come from the germline V gene. The CDR3 is 17 residues long. V gave up 2 bases and J gave up 11 bases; unmatched junction bases: 17.

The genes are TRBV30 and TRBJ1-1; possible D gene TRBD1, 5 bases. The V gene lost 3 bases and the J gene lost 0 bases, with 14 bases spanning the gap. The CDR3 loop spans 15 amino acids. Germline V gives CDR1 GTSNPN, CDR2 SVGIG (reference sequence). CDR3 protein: CAWRFTGLLNTEAFF. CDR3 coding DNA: TGTGCCTGGAGGTTTACGGGACTCCTGAACACTGAAGCTTTCTTT.

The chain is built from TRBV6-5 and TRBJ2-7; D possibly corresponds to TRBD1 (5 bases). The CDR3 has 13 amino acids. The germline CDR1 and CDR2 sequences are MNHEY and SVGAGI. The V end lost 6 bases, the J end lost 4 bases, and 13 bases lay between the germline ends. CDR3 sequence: CASRGGGAYEQYF. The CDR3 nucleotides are TGTGCCAGCAGGGGCGGTGGGGCGTACGAGCAGTACTTC.

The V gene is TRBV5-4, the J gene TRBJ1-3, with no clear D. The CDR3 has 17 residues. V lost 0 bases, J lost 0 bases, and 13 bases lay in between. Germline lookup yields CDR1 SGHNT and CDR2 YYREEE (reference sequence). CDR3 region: CASSLASGYGSGNTIYF. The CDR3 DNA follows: TGTGCCAGCAGCTTGGCGTCTGGTTACGGCTCTGGAAACACCATATATTTT.

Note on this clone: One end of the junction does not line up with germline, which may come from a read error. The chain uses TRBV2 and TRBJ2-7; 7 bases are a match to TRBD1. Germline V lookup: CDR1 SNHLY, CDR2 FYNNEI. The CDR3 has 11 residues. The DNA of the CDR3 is TGTGCCAGCAGCGGACAGGTCTGGACCCGCTTC. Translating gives CASSGQVWTRF.

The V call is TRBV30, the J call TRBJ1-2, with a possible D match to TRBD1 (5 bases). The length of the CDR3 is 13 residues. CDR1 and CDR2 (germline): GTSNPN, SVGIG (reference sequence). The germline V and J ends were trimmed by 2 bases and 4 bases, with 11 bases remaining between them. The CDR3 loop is CAWSSGGSYGYTF. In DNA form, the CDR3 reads TGTGCCTGGAGTTCGGGGGGAAGCTATGGCTACACCTTC.

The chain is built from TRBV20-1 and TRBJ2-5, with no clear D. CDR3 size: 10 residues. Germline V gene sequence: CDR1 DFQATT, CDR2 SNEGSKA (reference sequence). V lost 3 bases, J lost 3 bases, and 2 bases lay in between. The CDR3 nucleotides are TGCAGTGCTAGCGAAGAGACCCAGTACTTC. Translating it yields CSASEETQYF.

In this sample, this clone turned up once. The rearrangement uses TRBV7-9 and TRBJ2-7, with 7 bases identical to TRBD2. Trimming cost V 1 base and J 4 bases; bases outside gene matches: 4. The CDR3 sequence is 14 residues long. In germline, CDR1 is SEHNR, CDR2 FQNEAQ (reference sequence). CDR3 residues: CASSLETGRYEQYF. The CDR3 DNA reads TGTGCCAGCAGCTTAGAAACCGGGAGGTACGAGCAGTACTTC.

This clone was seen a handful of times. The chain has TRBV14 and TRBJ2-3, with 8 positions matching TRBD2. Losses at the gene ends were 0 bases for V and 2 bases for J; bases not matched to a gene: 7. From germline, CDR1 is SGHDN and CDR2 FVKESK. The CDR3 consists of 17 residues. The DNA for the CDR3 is TGTGCCAGCAGCCAAGATGGCGCGGGAGGCCTCACAGATACGCAGTATTTT. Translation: CASSQDGAGGLTDTQYF. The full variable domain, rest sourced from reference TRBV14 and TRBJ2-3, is EAGVTQFPSHSVIEKGQTVTLRCDPISGHDNLYWYRRVMGKEIKFLLHFVKESKQDESGMPNNRFLAERTGGTYSTLKVQPAELEDSGVYFCASSQDGAGGLTDTQYFGPGTRLTVL.

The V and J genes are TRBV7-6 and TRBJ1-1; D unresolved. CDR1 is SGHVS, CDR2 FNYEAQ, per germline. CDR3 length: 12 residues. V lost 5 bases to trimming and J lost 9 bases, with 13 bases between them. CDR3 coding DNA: TGTGCCAGCAGCCCGATGGAGGACCAAGCTTTCTTT. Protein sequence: CASSPMEDQAFF. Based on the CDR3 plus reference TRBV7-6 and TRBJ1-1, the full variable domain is GAGVSQSPRYKVTKRGQDVALRCDPISGHVSLYWYRQALGQGPEFLTYFNYEAQQDKSGLPNDRFSAERPEGSISTLTIQRTEQRDSAMYRCASSPMEDQAFFGQGTRLTVV.

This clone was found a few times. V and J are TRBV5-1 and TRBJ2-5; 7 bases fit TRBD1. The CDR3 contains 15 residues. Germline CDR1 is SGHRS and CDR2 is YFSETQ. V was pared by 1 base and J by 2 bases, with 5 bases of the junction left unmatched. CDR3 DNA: TGCGCCAGCAGCTTGTGGCCAGGGGGTCAAGAGACCCAGTACTTC. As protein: CASSLWPGGQETQYF.

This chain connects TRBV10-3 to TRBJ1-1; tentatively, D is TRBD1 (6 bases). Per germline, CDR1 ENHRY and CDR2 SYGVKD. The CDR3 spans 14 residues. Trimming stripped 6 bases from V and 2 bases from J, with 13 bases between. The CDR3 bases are TGTGCCATCAGGACCGGGACACCCAACACTGAAGCTTTCTTT. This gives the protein CAIRTGTPNTEAFF.

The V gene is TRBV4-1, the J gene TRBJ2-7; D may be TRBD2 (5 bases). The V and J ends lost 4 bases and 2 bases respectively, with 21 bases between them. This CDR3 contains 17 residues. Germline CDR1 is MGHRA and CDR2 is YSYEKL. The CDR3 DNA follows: TGCGCCAGCAGCCCGACCGCGTTGAGGGCTAGTACCTACGAGCAGTACTTC. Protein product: CASSPTALRASTYEQYF.

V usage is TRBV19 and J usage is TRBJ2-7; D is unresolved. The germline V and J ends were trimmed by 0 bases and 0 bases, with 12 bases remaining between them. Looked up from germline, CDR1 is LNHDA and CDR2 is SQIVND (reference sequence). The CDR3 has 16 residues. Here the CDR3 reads CASSIDGQASSYEQYF. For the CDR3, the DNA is TGTGCCAGTAGTATAGATGGGCAGGCAAGCTCCTACGAGCAGTACTTC.

In DNA form, the CDR3 reads TGTGCCAGCAGTCCAGACTTGAACACTGAAGCTTTCTTT. Translating it yields CASSPDLNTEAFF. This chain joins TRBV7-2 and TRBJ1-1; D unresolved. CDR3 length: 13 residues. CDR1 SGHTA and CDR2 FQGNSA come from the germline V gene. The germline V and J ends were trimmed by 6 bases and 0 bases, with 8 bases remaining between them.

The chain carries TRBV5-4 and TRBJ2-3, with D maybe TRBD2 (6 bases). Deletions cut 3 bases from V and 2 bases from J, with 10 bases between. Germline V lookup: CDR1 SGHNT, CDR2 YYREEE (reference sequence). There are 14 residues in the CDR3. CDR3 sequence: CASSWGDPTDTQYF. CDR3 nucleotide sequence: TGTGCCAGCAGCTGGGGGGATCCCACAGATACGCAGTATTTT.

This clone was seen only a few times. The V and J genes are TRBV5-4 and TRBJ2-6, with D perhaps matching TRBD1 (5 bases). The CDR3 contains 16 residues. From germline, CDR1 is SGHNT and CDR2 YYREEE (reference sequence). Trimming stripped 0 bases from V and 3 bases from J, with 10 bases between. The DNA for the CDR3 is TGTGCCAGCAGCTTGGGGACAAATGGTGGGGCCAACGTCCTGACTTTC. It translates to CASSLGTNGGANVLTF.

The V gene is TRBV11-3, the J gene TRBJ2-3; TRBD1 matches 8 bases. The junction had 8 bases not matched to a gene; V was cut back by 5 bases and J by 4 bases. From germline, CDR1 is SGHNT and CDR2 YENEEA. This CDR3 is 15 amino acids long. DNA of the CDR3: TGTGCCAGCAGCCCAGGACAGGGACGACCAGATACGCAGTATTTT. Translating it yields CASSPGQGRPDTQYF.

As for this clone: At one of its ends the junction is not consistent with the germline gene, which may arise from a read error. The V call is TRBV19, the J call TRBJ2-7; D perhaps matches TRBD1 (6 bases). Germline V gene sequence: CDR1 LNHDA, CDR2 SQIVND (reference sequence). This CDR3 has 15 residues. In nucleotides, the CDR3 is TGTGCCAGTAGTATTGGCTTCGGGACACCCAACCCTCAGCACTTC. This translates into CASSIGFGTPNPQHF.

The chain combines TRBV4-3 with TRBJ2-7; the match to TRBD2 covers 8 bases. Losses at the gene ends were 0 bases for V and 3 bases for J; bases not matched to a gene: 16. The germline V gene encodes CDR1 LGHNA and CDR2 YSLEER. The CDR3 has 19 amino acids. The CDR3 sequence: CASSQELPGRGRPYYEQYF. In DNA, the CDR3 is TGCGCCAGCAGCCAAGAGCTGCCCGGGAGGGGCCGTCCTTACTACGAGCAGTACTTC.